A single sample is the source of the 5 T cell receptor beta chains below, sequenced in a study of beta chain features in type 1 diabetes. The sequenced template was cDNA made from the entire isolated RNA. Libraries were prepared by immunoSEQ multiplex PCR; TCRdb keeps only in-frame clonotypes and omits some of them. The sample consists of around 400,000 clones, over 10% of them appearing once. Sequenced material: naive CD4+ T cells from blood. The source is a man between 18 and 35 years old in good health.

The V and J genes are TRBV6-5 and TRBJ1-6; 7 nucleotides align to TRBD1. With 3 bases clipped from V and 10 bases from J, the junction kept 12 bases outside the gene matches. CDR1 and CDR2 from the germline V gene are MNHEY and SVGAGI. This CDR3 spans 16 amino acids. The CDR3 coding sequence is TGTGCCAGCAGTTATTACGGGAGACAGGGACGCTCACCCCTCCACTTT. Protein sequence: CASSYYGRQGRSPLHF.

This clone was counted a few times. The J gene is TRBJ1-5, the V gene TRBV6-1; D is unclear. The CDR3 consists of 14 residues. V lost 4 bases, J lost 0 bases, and 7 bases lay in between. Germline CDR1 is MNHNS and CDR2 is SASEGT. The CDR3 DNA reads as TGTGCCAGCAGTGGAGGGAATAGCAATCAGCCCCAGCATTTT. Translated, it gives CASSGGNSNQPQHF.

This clone was seen a few times. The chain uses TRBV9 and TRBJ1-3; D not certain. Trimming removed 3 bases at V and 0 bases at J, with 16 bases between. CDR3 length: 17 amino acids. CDR1 is SGDLS, CDR2 YYNGEE, per germline. CDR3 nucleotide sequence: TGTGCCAGCAGCGATGCGTCCGGACTGAGCTCTGGAAACACCATATATTTT. As protein: CASSDASGLSSGNTIYF.

The chain has TRBV15 and TRBJ2-3; D is undetermined. This CDR3 comprises 14 residues. V was shortened by 3 bases and J by 14 bases, with 21 bases between the two germline ends. Germline values: CDR1 LNHNV, CDR2 YYDKDF (reference sequence). In DNA form, the CDR3 reads TGTGCCACCAGCAGCCACGATCGAGGCGTACCGCGGTATTTT. Its translation: CATSSHDRGVPRYF. Combining the CDR3 with reference TRBV15 and TRBJ2-3 gives the whole variable domain DAMVIQNPRYQVTQFGKPVTLSCSQTLNHNVMYWYQQKSSQAPKLLFHYYDKDFNNEADTPDNFQSRRPNTSFCFLDIRSPGLGDTAMYLCATSSHDRGVPRYFGPGTRLTVL.

The table lists this clone with a count of one. The rearrangement joins TRBV28 to TRBJ1-5, with 7 bases that match TRBD1. The CDR3 consists of 16 residues. CDR1 is MDHEN and CDR2 is SYDVKM in the germline V gene. The J segment lost 7 bases and the V segment lost 2 bases, leaving 11 bases of the junction unmatched. The CDR3 DNA reads TGTGCCAGCAGTTTAGCCCCAGGGGGACGAGAACAGCCCCAGCATTTT. Its translation: CASSLAPGGREQPQHF.